These 29 T cell receptor beta chains were all obtained from the same sample, sequenced in a study of T cell changes during pregnancy in multiple sclerosis (dated by TCRdb to about 2019). Libraries were made using the immunoSEQ multiplex PCR assay. The immuneACCESS repertoire file appears here via TCRdb, limited to in-frame rearrangements. These files lack a portion of the clones; in checked studies, under half of the deficit traces to unresolved V genes, and the cause of the others is not known. The sample records fewer than 85,000 clones, roughly 92% of which are singletons. 2.8% of the sample belongs to the ten largest clones. This sample comprised peripheral blood, obtained in the third trimester of pregnancy. The receptors here all came from a female donor in good health, enrolled as a control in a pregnancy study.

This chain joins TRBV27 and TRBJ1-2; weak D call: TRBD1 (6 bases). The CDR3 is 15 amino acids. With 3 bases removed from V and 5 bases from J, the gap between germline ends came to 16 bases. Germline V gives CDR1 MNHEY, CDR2 SMNVEV (reference sequence). The CDR3 protein is CASSFKGGGGYGYTF. CDR3 DNA sequence: TGTGCCAGCAGTTTCAAAGGGGGGGGCGGATATGGCTACACCTTC.

V gene TRBV6-1 combines with J gene TRBJ2-7; TRBD2 agrees at 7 bases. Trimming took 8 bases from V and 3 from J; bases not matched to a gene: 13. The CDR3 is 15 amino acids. Germline loops: CDR1 MNHNS, CDR2 SASEGT. The CDR3 DNA is TGTGCCAGCCAGTTGTTGGCTAGCGGCATCTACGAGCAGTACTTC. Translation: CASQLLASGIYEQYF.

The V call is TRBV2, the J call TRBJ2-7, with a tentative D call TRBD1 (5 bases). Germline assignment: CDR1 SNHLY and CDR2 FYNNEI. The CDR3 is 14 residues long. V was clipped by 5 bases and J by 4 bases, with 15 bases between them. Written as DNA, the CDR3 is TGTGCCAGCAGTCCTCAGACAGTGAATTACGAGCAGTACTTC. Amino acid sequence: CASSPQTVNYEQYF.

The rearrangement links TRBV19 to TRBJ1-5; D not certain. The germline V gene has CDR1 LNHDA and CDR2 SQIVND (reference sequence). V was trimmed by 4 bases and J by 5 bases, leaving 12 bases between them. There are 14 residues in the CDR3. CDR3 DNA sequence: TGTGCCAGTAGTAGTGGGAGCAGCCATCAGCCCCAGCATTTT. This translates into CASSSGSSHQPQHF.

The J gene is TRBJ2-1, the V gene TRBV4-3; 14 positions match TRBD2. The V gene's germline CDR1 is LGHNA and CDR2 YSLEER. J lost 4 bases, V lost 1 base, and 6 bases had no gene match. The CDR3 runs to 18 residues. The CDR3 reads CASSQVLGTSGRYNEQFF. The CDR3 DNA is TGCGCCAGCAGCCAAGTCCTGGGGACTAGCGGGAGATACAATGAGCAGTTCTTC.

The table lists this clone with a few counts. The rearrangement links TRBV2 to TRBJ1-3; a possible D gene is TRBD1 (6 bases). The CDR3 runs to 15 residues. Germline CDR1 is SNHLY and CDR2 is FYNNEI. Trimming shortened V by 4 bases and J by 4 bases, and 14 bases separated the two germline ends. CDR3 nucleotides: TGTGCCAGCAGTGTAGCGGGGGCGCTAGGAAACACCATATATTTT. Translating gives CASSVAGALGNTIYF.

The chain recombines TRBV2 with TRBJ2-3; 8 bases are shared with TRBD2. In germline, CDR1 is SNHLY, CDR2 FYNNEI. V was pared by 6 bases and J by 5 bases, with 13 bases of the junction left unmatched. The CDR3 has 16 residues. CDR3 sequence: CASSEPPAGVEDTQYF. CDR3 coding DNA: TGTGCCAGCAGCGAACCTCCAGCGGGAGTGGAAGATACGCAGTATTTT.

This chain connects TRBV28 to TRBJ2-1, with 7 positions matching TRBD1. This CDR3 spans 12 amino acids. The V gene end was trimmed by 5 bases and the J gene end by 7 bases; junction bases not matched to a gene: 2. The germline V gene encodes CDR1 MDHEN and CDR2 SYDVKM. Here the CDR3 reads CASSLQGNEQFF. The CDR3, as DNA: TGTGCCAGCAGTCTACAGGGGAATGAGCAGTTCTTC.

V gene TRBV4-3 combines with J gene TRBJ1-1; 9 bases agree with TRBD1. The CDR3 has 14 amino acids. Germline CDR1 is LGHNA and CDR2 is YSLEER. V lost 3 bases to trimming and J lost 4 bases; unmatched junction nucleotides: 3. CDR3 in amino acids: CASSQGTGSTEAFF. CDR3 in DNA: TGCGCCAGCAGCCAGGGGACAGGGTCCACTGAAGCTTTCTTT.

J is TRBJ2-5 and V is TRBV11-3, with 12 positions matching TRBD2. After removal of 5 bases from V and 4 bases from J, the junction contained 8 bases not matched to a gene. Germline values: CDR1 SGHNT, CDR2 YENEEA. The CDR3 loop spans 16 amino acids. CDR3 region: CASSKGLAGGLETQYF. The CDR3 DNA is TGTGCCAGCAGCAAGGGCCTAGCGGGAGGGTTAGAGACCCAGTACTTC.

The genes are TRBV4-2 and TRBJ2-5; the D gene is possibly TRBD2 (5 bases). CDR3 length equals 13 residues. Germline CDR1 reads LGHNA; CDR2 reads YNFKEQ. Trimming shortened V by 1 base and J by 5 bases, and 8 bases separated the two germline ends. The CDR3 DNA is TGTGCCAGCAGCCAAGTCCCGGGGGAGACCCAGTACTTC. Translated, it gives CASSQVPGETQYF.

This rearrangement joins TRBV19 to TRBJ2-1, with 9 bases lining up with TRBD1. Germline CDR1 LNHDA, CDR2 SQIVND (reference sequence). The CDR3 loop spans 15 amino acids. Trimming took 1 base from V and 8 from J; bases not matched to a gene: 6. As DNA, the CDR3 is TGTGCCAGTAGTATAGGGGGACAGGGTTTCGATGAGCAGTTCTTC. Amino acids: CASSIGGQGFDEQFF. The entire variable domain, with the rest obtained from reference TRBV19 and TRBJ2-1, is as follows: DGGITQSPKYLFRKEGQNVTLSCEQNLNHDAMYWYRQDPGQGLRLIYYSQIVNDFQKGDIAEGYSVSREKKESFPLTVTSAQKNPTAFYLCASSIGGQGFDEQFFGPGTRLTVL.

The J gene is TRBJ1-2, the V gene TRBV6-1; 9 bases are shared with TRBD1. With 2 bases clipped from V and 4 bases from J, the junction kept 11 bases outside the gene matches. Germline CDR1 MNHNS, CDR2 SASEGT. The CDR3 consists of 17 residues. CDR3 DNA sequence: TGTGCCAGCAGTGAAAGGTTAGGACAGGGGCCTTTCTATGGCTACACCTTC. Amino acids: CASSERLGQGPFYGYTF.

The V call is TRBV28, the J call TRBJ1-5; D gene unclear. Looked up from germline, CDR1 is MDHEN and CDR2 is SYDVKM. The CDR3 length is 14 residues. V dropped 5 bases and J dropped 4 bases, with 12 bases sitting between them. CDR3 loop: CASSPSPANQPQHF. CDR3 DNA sequence: TGTGCCAGCAGTCCCTCCCCTGCGAATCAGCCCCAGCATTTT.

This clone has a handful of counts. The chain uses TRBV30 and TRBJ1-2; the D gene is possibly TRBD1 (5 bases). Trimming pared 3 bases from V and 3 bases from J, leaving 14 bases between. This CDR3 region has 14 residues. CDR1 and CDR2 from the germline V gene are GTSNPN and SVGIG (reference sequence). As DNA, the CDR3 is TGTGCCTGGAGCGCGCAGACAGTTTACTATGGCTACACCTTC. Protein product: CAWSAQTVYYGYTF.

This chain links TRBV27 with TRBJ1-1; tentatively, D is TRBD1 (5 bases). This CDR3 contains 13 residues. In germline, CDR1 is MNHEY, CDR2 SMNVEV (reference sequence). V dropped 5 bases and J dropped 6 bases, with 13 bases sitting between them. CDR3 bases: TGTGCCAGCAGTCCCTTAGGGGTGTCTGAAGCTTTCTTT. This codes for CASSPLGVSEAFF.

The rearrangement links TRBV18 to TRBJ1-6; D ambiguous. V dropped 0 bases and J dropped 8 bases, with 11 bases sitting between them. This CDR3 spans 15 amino acids. Germline CDR1 reads KGHSH; CDR2 reads LQKENI. The CDR3 is CASSPPYSLDSPLHF. In DNA form, the CDR3 reads TGTGCCAGCTCACCACCGTACAGTTTGGATTCACCCCTCCACTTT.

The CDR3 is CASSLLLGGSSGNTIYF. The CDR3 DNA follows: TGTGCCAGCAGCTTACTCCTAGGGGGCTCCTCTGGAAACACCATATATTTT. This sequence joins TRBV7-2 and TRBJ1-3, with TRBD1 matching 7 bases. After removal of 2 bases from V and 0 bases from J, the junction contained 7 bases not matched to a gene. Germline assignment: CDR1 SGHTA and CDR2 FQGNSA. The CDR3 totals 17 residues. Full variable domain (rest looked up from reference TRBV7-2 and TRBJ1-3): GAGVSQSPSNKVTEKGKDVELRCDPISGHTALYWYRQSLGQGLEFLIYFQGNSAPDKSGLPSDRFSAERTGGSVSTLTIQRTQQEDSAVYLCASSLLLGGSSGNTIYFGEGSWLTVV.

This chain uses TRBV14 with TRBJ2-3, with 7 nucleotides matching TRBD2. J was trimmed by 0 bases and V by 1 base; bases with no gene match: 7. The CDR3 extends over 17 amino acids. Per the germline V gene, CDR1 is SGHDN and CDR2 is FVKESK. The CDR3 sequence: CASSQAAGATSTDTQYF. The CDR3 DNA follows: TGTGCCAGCAGCCAAGCGGCGGGAGCAACTAGCACAGATACGCAGTATTTT.

This chain links TRBV6-4 with TRBJ2-7; TRBD2 matches at 8 bases. Trimming cost V 3 bases and J 2 bases; bases outside gene matches: 6. The CDR3 runs to 15 residues. CDR1 is MRHNA and CDR2 is SNTAGT in the germline V gene. Here the CDR3 reads CASSEGGGRAYEQYF. CDR3 DNA: TGTGCCAGCAGTGAGGGCGGGGGGCGAGCCTACGAGCAGTACTTC.

The chain joins TRBV7-8 to TRBJ1-1; weak D call: TRBD1 (5 bases). V was shortened by 1 base and J by 0 bases, with 12 bases between the two germline ends. CDR1 and CDR2 (germline): SGHVS, FQNEAQ. The CDR3 runs to 16 residues. CDR3 loop: CASSLEVGGVNTEAFF. CDR3 in DNA: TGTGCCAGCAGCTTAGAAGTGGGGGGTGTGAACACTGAAGCTTTCTTT. Variable domain in full (rest from reference TRBV7-8 and TRBJ1-1): GAGVSQSPRYKVAKRGQDVALRCDPISGHVSLFWYQQALGQGPEFLTYFQNEAQLDKSGLPSDRFFAERPEGSVSTLKIQRTQQEDSAVYLCASSLEVGGVNTEAFFGQGTRLTVV.

The chain is built from TRBV5-5 and TRBJ1-2; D gene uncertain. Trimming took 2 bases from V and 8 from J, leaving 10 bases between them. The CDR3 has 12 amino acids. Germline loops: CDR1 SGHKS, CDR2 YYEKEE (reference sequence). Written as DNA, the CDR3 is TGTGCCAGCAGCTTCCCAGGTGGCGGCTACACCTTC. Its protein product is CASSFPGGGYTF.

The J gene is TRBJ2-5, the V gene TRBV5-1, with 9 bases aligning to TRBD2. The CDR3 spans 18 residues. The V segment lost 4 bases and the J segment 2 bases; nucleotides outside the gene matches: 15. CDR1 is SGHRS, CDR2 YFSETQ, per germline. This CDR3 is CASSPYFSSGDTQETQYF. DNA for the CDR3: TGCGCCAGCAGCCCGTACTTCTCTAGCGGGGACACGCAAGAGACCCAGTACTTC.

V is TRBV7-9 and J is TRBJ2-3, with D unresolved. Between the trimmed V and J ends, which lost 7 bases and 5 bases, there was a span of 7 bases. Germline V lookup: CDR1 SEHNR, CDR2 FQNEAQ (reference sequence). The CDR3 is 11 residues long. CDR3 sequence (DNA): TGTGCCAGCACCCCGGGAGATACGCAGTATTTT. Protein product: CASTPGDTQYF.

The CDR3 DNA follows: TGTGCCAGCAGCGTAGGACTAGCGGGAGGGGGAACTCGCGAGCAGTACTTC. Protein product: CASSVGLAGGGTREQYF. This chain connects TRBV9 to TRBJ2-7; TRBD2 agrees at 14 bases. Germline V CDR1 and CDR2: SGDLS, YYNGEE. Trimming at V came to 0 bases and at J to 6 bases, leaving 8 bases not matched to a gene. This CDR3 contains 17 residues.

The chain uses TRBV13 and TRBJ1-5; 7 nucleotides align to TRBD1. CDR3 size: 14 residues. CDR1 PRHDT and CDR2 FYEKMQ come from the germline V gene (reference sequence). The trim removed 0 bases at V and 7 bases at J, leaving 3 bases unmatched. CDR3 region: CASSLGGGGQPQHF. DNA of the CDR3: TGTGCCAGCAGCTTAGGAGGGGGCGGGCAGCCCCAGCATTTT.

This chain connects TRBV27 to TRBJ2-7; 8 positions match TRBD2. Germline trimming cut 4 bases from V and 4 bases from J; bases unmatched to any gene: 9. There are 15 residues in the CDR3. The germline gives CDR1 MNHEY, CDR2 SMNVEV (reference sequence). CDR3 amino acids: CASSSPAGGVYEQYF. CDR3 coding DNA: TGTGCCAGCAGTTCCCCCGCGGGGGGAGTGTACGAGCAGTACTTC.

This chain uses TRBV7-8 with TRBJ1-5; 7 positions match TRBD1. This CDR3 contains 14 residues. Germline CDR1 SGHVS, CDR2 FQNEAQ. With 5 bases clipped from V and 4 bases from J, the junction kept 5 bases outside the gene matches. CDR3 nucleotides: TGTGCCAGCAGCCCGACAGGGTGGAATCAGCCCCAGCATTTT. This encodes CASSPTGWNQPQHF.

This chain connects TRBV19 to TRBJ2-3, with a weak D call TRBD2 (6 bases). The CDR3 spans 16 residues. Trimming stripped 3 bases from V and 2 bases from J, with 15 bases between. Germline V gives CDR1 LNHDA, CDR2 SQIVND (reference sequence). The CDR3 DNA reads TGTGCCAGTAGTATGGGCGGGGTACTAAACACAGATACGCAGTATTTT. Translation: CASSMGGVLNTDTQYF.